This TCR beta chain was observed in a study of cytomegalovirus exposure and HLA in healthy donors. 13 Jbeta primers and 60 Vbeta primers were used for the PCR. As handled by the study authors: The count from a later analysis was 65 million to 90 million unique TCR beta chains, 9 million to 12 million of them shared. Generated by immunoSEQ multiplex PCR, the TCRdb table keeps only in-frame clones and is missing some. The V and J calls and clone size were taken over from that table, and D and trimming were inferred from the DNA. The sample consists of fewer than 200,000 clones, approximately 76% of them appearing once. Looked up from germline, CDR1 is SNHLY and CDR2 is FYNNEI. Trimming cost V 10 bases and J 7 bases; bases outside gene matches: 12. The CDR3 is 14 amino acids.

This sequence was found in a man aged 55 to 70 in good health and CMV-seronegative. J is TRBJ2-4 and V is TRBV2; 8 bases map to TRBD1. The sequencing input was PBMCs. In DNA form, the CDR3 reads TGTGCCAACAGCAGGGGGCGATCGGACAACATTCAGTACTTC. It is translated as CANSRGRSDNIQYF.